The 18 T cell receptor beta chains in this list originate from one sample, sequenced in a study of T cells after yellow fever vaccination. TCRdb re-called the 5' RACE reads with MiXCR, one entry per CDR3 protein. The sample carries 450,000 to 550,000 distinct CDR3 sequences, 15% to 20% recorded once. Sequencing used PBMCs, obtained 15 days after the yellow fever booster vaccination. The receptors were sampled from a man aged 25 to 40 who received the YFV17D yellow fever vaccine.

The chain carries TRBV10-2 and TRBJ2-7, with TRBD2 matching 8 bases. The germline V gene encodes CDR1 WSHSY and CDR2 SAAADI. V shed 4 bases, J shed 5 bases, and the junction held 7 bases outside the gene matches. The CDR3 loop spans 14 amino acids. CDR3 DNA: TGCGCCAGCAGTGGGGTAGCGGGAATGAACGAGCAGTACTTC. It encodes CASSGVAGMNEQYF.

This clonotype was observed a handful of times. This chain joins TRBV20-1 and TRBJ2-1, with 12 nucleotides matching TRBD2. V shed 5 bases and J 6 bases; nucleotides not matched to a gene: 2. This CDR3 spans 13 amino acids. Germline loops: CDR1 DFQATT, CDR2 SNEGSKA (reference sequence). The chain's CDR3 is CSASSGRVNEQFF. DNA of the CDR3: TGCAGTGCTTCTAGCGGGAGGGTCAATGAGCAGTTCTTC.

This clonotype was seen repeatedly, ten times or more. The V and J genes are TRBV7-2 and TRBJ1-5; D is unclear. The CDR3 consists of 12 residues. Germline-derived CDR1 and CDR2 are SGHTA and FQGNSA. V gave up 1 base and J gave up 5 bases, with 3 bases separating them. In DNA form, the CDR3 reads TGTGCCAGCAGCTTAGGCTATCAGCCCCAGCATTTT. Translated: CASSLGYQPQHF.

This clonotype was detected only a few times. The chain joins TRBV4-3 to TRBJ2-5, with no clear D. The V gene lost 0 bases and the J gene lost 5 bases, with 7 bases spanning the gap. CDR3 size: 13 residues. Germline CDR1 is LGHNA and CDR2 is YSLEER. The CDR3 spells CASSQDQVETQYF. The DNA of the CDR3 is TGCGCCAGCAGCCAAGATCAAGTGGAGACCCAGTACTTC.

The V and J genes are TRBV29-1 and TRBJ2-7; 8 bases map to TRBD2. Germline V CDR1 and CDR2: SQVTM, ANQGSEA. CDR3 length: 12 amino acids. The J segment lost 4 bases and the V segment lost 6 bases, leaving 5 bases of the junction unmatched. CDR3 in amino acids: CSVSREGYEQYF. In DNA, the CDR3 is TGCAGCGTCTCTCGGGAGGGGTACGAGCAGTACTTC.

The V and J genes are TRBV20-1 and TRBJ2-1; tentative D call: TRBD2 (6 bases). Per the germline V gene, CDR1 is DFQATT and CDR2 is SNEGSKA (reference sequence). This CDR3 comprises 15 residues. V was cut by 6 bases and J by 3 bases, with 18 bases left in between. The CDR3 loop is CSADRAGSSYNEQFF. The DNA for the CDR3 is TGCAGTGCGGATAGGGCGGGGTCAAGCTACAATGAGCAGTTCTTC.

On this clonotype: Germline is not matched at one junction end, which may reflect a read error. The genes are TRBV7-8 and TRBJ2-4; D might be TRBD2 (6 bases). CDR3 length: 12 amino acids. The germline V gene encodes CDR1 SGHVS and CDR2 FQNEAQ. As DNA, the CDR3 is TGTGCCAGCAGCGAAGTTCCGGGACGGAGGGTCTTC. Translation gives CASSEVPGRRVF.

V gene TRBV30 combines with J gene TRBJ2-3; tentative D call: TRBD2 (5 bases). CDR1 and CDR2 (germline): GTSNPN, SVGIG (reference sequence). This CDR3 is 14 amino acids long. Deletions cut 0 bases from V and 2 bases from J, with 9 bases between. The CDR3, as DNA: TGTGCCTGGAGTGTAGCGGAGCTCACAGATACGCAGTATTTT. It is translated as CAWSVAELTDTQYF.

The chain recombines TRBV7-2 with TRBJ2-1, with 9 bases fitting TRBD2. The CDR3 consists of 16 residues. V was pared by 2 bases and J by 2 bases, with 4 bases of the junction left unmatched. Germline V gene sequence: CDR1 SGHTA, CDR2 FQGNSA. As DNA, the CDR3 is TGTGCCAGCAGCTTACAGGTAGCGGGGGCCTACAATGAGCAGTTCTTC. Protein product: CASSLQVAGAYNEQFF.

The chain is built from TRBV7-8 and TRBJ2-3; the D gene could be TRBD1 or TRBD2 (5 bases each). The germline V gene encodes CDR1 SGHVS and CDR2 FQNEAQ. The CDR3 extends over 15 amino acids. V lost 4 bases to trimming and J lost 7 bases, with 18 bases between them. The CDR3 spells CASSYFRDPPNTQYF. DNA for the CDR3: TGTGCCAGCAGCTACTTCAGGGACCCTCCTAATACGCAGTATTTT.

The rearrangement links TRBV5-6 to TRBJ2-3; TRBD1 matches at 9 bases. Germline CDR1 and CDR2: SGHDT and YYEEEE. The V gene end was trimmed by 4 bases and the J gene end by 2 bases; junction bases not matched to a gene: 8. This CDR3 has 16 amino acids. This chain's CDR3 is CASSIRGTGPTDTQYF. In DNA form, the CDR3 reads TGTGCCAGCAGCATCAGGGGGACAGGGCCCACAGATACGCAGTATTTT.

The V and J genes are TRBV29-1 and TRBJ2-3, with unresolved D. Per the germline V gene, CDR1 is SQVTM and CDR2 is ANQGSEA. Trimming stripped 7 bases from V and 0 bases from J, with 5 bases between. The CDR3 runs to 11 residues. CDR3 bases: TGCAGCGGCCTTAGCACAGATACGCAGTATTTT. Its translation: CSGLSTDTQYF.

The table lists this clonotype with a few counts. This rearrangement joins TRBV6-2 or TRBV6-3 to TRBJ2-1; perhaps TRBD1 as D (5 bases). V shed 6 bases and J shed 5 bases, with 17 bases lying between them. CDR3 size: 15 residues. CDR1 is MNHEY, CDR2 SVGEGT, per germline. Here the CDR3 DNA reads TGTGCCAGCAGAATCAGGGTCCAGGACAACAATGAGCAGTTCTTC. Translation: CASRIRVQDNNEQFF.

The chain combines TRBV4-3 with TRBJ2-2; the D gene is possibly TRBD2 (5 bases). The CDR3 covers 15 residues. Per germline, CDR1 LGHNA and CDR2 YSLEER. Trimming stripped 1 base from V and 5 bases from J, with 11 bases between. CDR3: CASSQVSGDTGELFF. The CDR3 DNA is TGCGCCAGCAGCCAAGTTTCCGGGGATACCGGGGAGCTGTTTTTT.

There are a few counts of this clonotype. This chain uses TRBV5-4 with TRBJ2-1; D is possibly TRBD2 (5 bases). The length of the CDR3 is 16 residues. The V and J ends lost 2 bases and 4 bases respectively, with 16 bases between them. Germline V gene lookup returns CDR1 SGHNT and CDR2 YYREEE (reference sequence). CDR3 sequence reads: CASSLGGSGNYNEQFF. As DNA, the CDR3 is TGTGCCAGCAGCTTAGGTGGGAGTGGGAATTACAATGAGCAGTTCTTC. Full variable domain (remainder filled in from reference TRBV5-4 and TRBJ2-1): ETGVTQSPTHLIKTRGQQVTLRCSSQSGHNTVSWYQQALGQGPQFIFQYYREEENGRGNFPPRFSGLQFPNYSSELNVNALELDDSALYLCASSLGGSGNYNEQFFGPGTRLTVL.

The chain uses TRBV19 and TRBJ2-2; D is undetermined. The CDR3 consists of 12 residues. Germline assignment: CDR1 LNHDA and CDR2 SQIVND (reference sequence). Trimming left V 3 bases short and J 4 bases short, with 3 bases between. The CDR3 bases are TGTGCCAGTAGTATTGTCACCGGGGAGCTGTTTTTT. It translates to CASSIVTGELFF.

At least ten counts were recorded for this clonotype. This chain uses TRBV7-2 with TRBJ2-7, with a possible D match to TRBD1 (6 bases). Trimming cost V 2 bases and J 3 bases, with 8 bases left between them. The CDR3 runs 13 residues. Germline CDR1 reads SGHTA; CDR2 reads FQGNSA. The CDR3 DNA reads as TGTGCCAGCAGCTTACCAGGGGTCTACGAGCAGTACTTC. Its translation: CASSLPGVYEQYF.

This clonotype was seen more than once but under ten times. The V gene is TRBV12-3 or TRBV12-4, the J gene TRBJ2-5, with 7 bases lining up with TRBD1. With 6 bases clipped from V and 2 bases from J, the junction kept 6 bases outside the gene matches. This CDR3 contains 14 residues. For the CDR3, the DNA is TGTGCCAGCAGAAAGGGACAGCCGCAAGAGACCCAGTACTTC. Translated: CASRKGQPQETQYF.